One sample yielded the 11 T cell receptor beta chains listed below, sequenced in a study of blood T cell repertoires in COVID-19. Sequencing used immunoSEQ multiplex PCR; TCRdb keeps in-frame clones, though not all of them. The repertoire holds around 200,000 clones, with about 88% as singletons. The material sequenced was peripheral blood. The receptor source for this set is a middle-aged man with active or convalescent COVID-19.

This chain uses TRBV9 with TRBJ2-3, with 10 bases lining up with TRBD2. The CDR3 contains 15 residues. Losses at the gene ends were 2 bases for V and 1 base for J; bases not matched to a gene: 1. Germline CDR1 is SGDLS and CDR2 is YYNGEE. DNA of the CDR3: TGTGCCAGCAGCGTTGGGACTAGCGGCACAGATACGCAGTATTTT. Translated, it gives CASSVGTSGTDTQYF.

On this clone: One end of the junction is discordant with germline, which a read error may explain. This sequence joins TRBV27 and TRBJ1-5, with a possible D match to TRBD1 (6 bases). Germline-derived CDR1 and CDR2 are MNHEY and SMNVEV (reference sequence). The CDR3 extends over 14 amino acids. The CDR3 is CASSQRGGNQPQHF. Here the CDR3 DNA reads TGTGCCAGCAGTCAAAGAGGGGGTAATCAACCCCAGCATTTT.

The chain links TRBV24-1 to TRBJ1-2; D is unresolved. Germline loops: CDR1 KGHDR, CDR2 SFDVKD. The CDR3 runs to 14 residues. The ends were cut back, 3 bases at V and 4 bases at J, with 11 bases in the middle. The CDR3, as DNA: TGTGCCACCAGTGATCATCAGGTCACCTATGGCTACACCTTC. Translation gives CATSDHQVTYGYTF.

V usage is TRBV5-5 and J usage is TRBJ1-2; 7 nucleotides match TRBD1. With 3 bases clipped from V and 0 bases from J, the junction kept 5 bases outside the gene matches. Germline V gives CDR1 SGHKS, CDR2 YYEKEE (reference sequence). The CDR3 length is 15 residues. Written as DNA, the CDR3 is TGTGCCAGCAGCTCCAGACAGGGTGCTAACTATGGCTACACCTTC. Its translation is CASSSRQGANYGYTF.

The chain carries TRBV2 and TRBJ1-6; 8 bases match TRBD1. With V trimmed by 4 bases and J by 10 bases, 6 bases remained unmatched. This CDR3 has 14 residues. Per the germline V gene, CDR1 is SNHLY and CDR2 is FYNNEI. The CDR3 region has the DNA TGTGCCAGCAGTGTCAGACAGGGGAGGTCACCCCTCCACTTT. Protein: CASSVRQGRSPLHF.

The genes are TRBV27 and TRBJ1-5; a possible D gene is TRBD1 (6 bases). Germline CDR1 and CDR2: MNHEY and SMNVEV (reference sequence). Trimming stripped 6 bases from V and 3 bases from J, with 15 bases between. The CDR3 covers 15 residues. CDR3 amino acids: CASRRRQVPNQPQHF. The CDR3 DNA follows: TGTGCCAGCAGACGAAGACAGGTCCCCAATCAGCCCCAGCATTTT.

The chain carries TRBV10-2 and TRBJ2-7; 9 bases are shared with TRBD1. This CDR3 comprises 15 residues. V gave up 3 bases and J gave up 3 bases; unmatched junction bases: 6. Germline V lookup: CDR1 WSHSY, CDR2 SAAADI. The CDR3 here is CASSDLPGQGYEQYF. CDR3 DNA sequence: TGCGCCAGCAGTGATTTACCGGGACAGGGCTACGAGCAGTACTTC.

This rearrangement joins TRBV28 to TRBJ1-1, with D perhaps matching TRBD1 (6 bases). From germline, CDR1 is MDHEN and CDR2 SYDVKM. Trimming cost V 8 bases and J 5 bases, with 21 bases left between them. The CDR3 runs to 15 residues. The CDR3 reads CASSRGGSSRTEAFF. CDR3 sequence (DNA): TGTGCCAGCTCAAGGGGGGGTTCGTCGAGGACTGAAGCTTTCTTT.

The chain couples TRBV28 to TRBJ1-3; D gene unclear. The CDR3 is 14 amino acids. V lost 5 bases and J lost 0, with 8 bases in between. In germline, CDR1 is MDHEN, CDR2 SYDVKM. DNA for the CDR3: TGTGCCAGCAGTCCACGGTACTCTGGAAACACCATATATTTT. It encodes CASSPRYSGNTIYF.

This chain links TRBV6-1 with TRBJ2-7, with 10 nucleotides matching TRBD1. The CDR3 spans 14 residues. Per the germline V gene, CDR1 is MNHNS and CDR2 is SASEGT. The ends lost 1 base at V and 3 bases at J; junction bases unmatched: 0. The CDR3 region has the DNA TGTGCCAGCAGTGAAGGGACAGGGGGCTACGAGCAGTACTTC. It specifies CASSEGTGGYEQYF.

This chain uses TRBV6-1 with TRBJ1-1; D perhaps matches TRBD1 (6 bases). With 1 base removed from V and 4 bases from J, the gap between germline ends came to 7 bases. Germline CDR1 reads MNHNS; CDR2 reads SASEGT. This CDR3 has 13 amino acids. As DNA, the CDR3 is TGTGCCAGCAGTGAAGGAGGGGGCACTGAAGCTTTCTTT. Encoded protein: CASSEGGGTEAFF.